A single sample gave rise to the 27 T cell receptor beta chains below, sequenced in a study of tumor-infiltrating lymphocytes in primary liver carcinoma. Unsorted whole blood supplied the blood RNA, and germline DNA was isolated too. A constant-region primer served to make TCR beta cDNA from approximately 490 ng total RNA. Three rounds of nested multiplex PCR with slightly modified ARM-PCR produced TCR beta libraries. Investigators reported that the first two PCR rounds, at 10 to 11 cycles each, used TRBV1-TRBV30 forward primers with a C-beta reverse primer. TCRdb fed the multiplex PCR reads into MiXCR, producing one record per CDR3 protein. The data hold 250,000 to 350,000 distinct CDR3 sequences, with 50% to 75% observed a single time. The sequencing sample was made of peripheral blood. The receptors were gathered from a woman in her 30s with primary liver carcinoma and hepatitis B virus infection.

This clonotype was observed at least ten times. V usage is TRBV11-2 and J usage is TRBJ2-7, with 8 bases that match TRBD1. The length of the CDR3 is 17 residues. Trimming cost V 5 bases and J 0 bases; bases outside gene matches: 12. Germline lookup yields CDR1 SGHAT and CDR2 FQNNGV. The CDR3 protein is CASSNRLQGGSSYEQYF. The CDR3 DNA is TGTGCCAGCAGCAATAGATTACAGGGGGGAAGCTCCTACGAGCAGTACTTC. Combining the CDR3 with reference TRBV11-2 and TRBJ2-7 gives the whole variable domain EAGVAQSPRYKIIEKRQSVAFWCNPISGHATLYWYQQILGQGPKLLIQFQNNGVVDDSQLPKDRFSAERLKGVDSTLKIQPAKLEDSAVYLCASSNRLQGGSSYEQYFGPGTRLTVT.

About this clonotype: This could be a read error, since a much larger clone is one nucleotide away. This sequence joins TRBV6-2 or TRBV6-3 and TRBJ2-1, with TRBD1 matching over 9 bases. J was trimmed by 6 bases and V by 0 bases; bases with no gene match: 9. The CDR3 consists of 17 residues. Germline V gene sequence: CDR1 MNHEY, CDR2 SVGEGT. The CDR3 nucleotides are TGTGCCAGCAGTTACTCTCGGTGGGACAGGGTCGTCAATGAGCAGTTCTTC. Protein product: CASSYSRWDRVVNEQFF.

CDR3 nucleotides: TGTGCCAGCAGCTTAGGAAGGGGGGAAGCGCAGTACTTC. Translated: CASSLGRGEAQYF. The gene calls are TRBV13 and TRBJ2-4; perhaps D is TRBD1 or TRBD2 (6 bases each). The germline V and J ends were trimmed by 0 bases and 13 bases, with 13 bases remaining between them. Germline V gives CDR1 PRHDT, CDR2 FYEKMQ (reference sequence). The CDR3 runs 13 residues.

A remark on this clonotype: This clone may be a read error of a much larger clone one base away. The chain couples TRBV29-1 to TRBJ1-1, with D uncertain. Trimming took off 8 bases at V and 6 bases at J, with 19 bases between the two ends. The CDR3 spans 13 residues. Per the germline V gene, CDR1 is SQVTM and CDR2 is ANQGSEA. The CDR3 here is CSPGGTALSEAFF. The CDR3 nucleotides read TGCAGCCCCGGCGGCACCGCCCTCTCTGAAGCTTTCTTT.

This clonotype was seen many times. J is TRBJ2-5 and V is TRBV4-1; 7 bases are shared with TRBD1. The CDR3 has 16 amino acids. V lost 0 bases to trimming and J lost 7 bases; unmatched junction nucleotides: 11. Germline lookup yields CDR1 MGHRA and CDR2 YSYEKL. CDR3 sequence reads: CASSQEGAQGTGTQYF. The CDR3 region has the DNA TGCGCCAGCAGCCAAGAGGGTGCACAGGGGACGGGGACCCAGTACTTC.

A remark on this clonotype: A much larger clone differs from this one at a single base, so this may be a read error. A read error is likely, as this CDR3 ends without the conserved phenylalanine or tryptophan. The V and J genes are TRBV29-1 and TRBJ1-2; D is possibly TRBD1 (5 bases). V was pared by 6 bases and J by 2 bases, with 13 bases between. The germline CDR1 and CDR2 sequences are SQVTM and ANQGSEA. This CDR3 has 13 residues. The CDR3 sequence is CSVWDGPNYGYTS. The CDR3 nucleotides are TGCAGCGTGTGGGACGGACCAAACTATGGCTACACCTCC.

As to this clonotype: A much larger clone sits a single nucleotide away, making a read error possible. The CDR3 DNA reads as TGTGCCAACACCCCCCTTTTCCAGACCGGGGAGCTGTTTTTT. Amino acids: CANTPLFQTGELFF. V usage is TRBV6-1 and J usage is TRBJ2-2, with unresolved D. In germline, CDR1 is MNHNS, CDR2 SASEGT. The length of the CDR3 is 14 residues. Trimming left V 10 bases short and J 5 bases short, with 17 bases between.

This clonotype was counted a few times. The J gene is TRBJ2-3, the V gene TRBV6-6, with D tentatively TRBD1 or TRBD2 (5 bases each). Germline CDR1 MNHNY, CDR2 SVGAGI (reference sequence). The V and J ends lost 6 bases and 2 bases respectively, with 12 bases between them. CDR3 size: 14 residues. The CDR3 nucleotides are TGTGCCAGCAGGGGGGAGCCCTACACAGATACGCAGTATTTT. This sequence encodes CASRGEPYTDTQYF.

Concerning this clonotype itself: The junction differs from germline at one of its ends, possibly a read error. The chain couples TRBV7-9 to TRBJ2-6; D uncertain. The CDR3 is 14 residues long. Germline CDR1 reads SEHNR; CDR2 reads FQNEAQ (reference sequence). CDR3 residues: CDSSLHEVANVLTF. In nucleotides, the CDR3 is TGTGACAGCAGCTTACACGAGGTCGCCAACGTCCTGACTTTC.

Details on this clonotype: Relative to the germline gene, one junction end is altered; a read error may explain this. The gene calls are TRBV4-3 and TRBJ2-7, with D hard to call. The CDR3 is 15 residues long. Germline CDR1 is LGHNA and CDR2 is YSLEER. CDR3 nucleotides: TGCGCCTGCAGTCCTATCTGGGGTTACTCCTACGAGCGGTACTTC. Translating gives CACSPIWGYSYERYF.

The chain links TRBV7-9 to TRBJ1-1; no firm D call. Per germline, CDR1 SEHNR and CDR2 FQNEAQ (reference sequence). The CDR3 contains 12 residues. Between the trimmed V and J ends, which lost 1 base and 13 bases, there was a span of 13 bases. The DNA for the CDR3 is TGTGCCAGCAGCTTAGAGAAGGGCCGTGGTTTCTTT. This translates into CASSLEKGRGFF. Based on the CDR3 plus reference TRBV7-9 and TRBJ1-1, the full variable domain is DTGVSQNPRHKITKRGQNVTFRCDPISEHNRLYWYRQTLGQGPEFLTYFQNEAQLEKSRLLSDRFSAERPKGSFSTLEIQRTEQGDSAMYLCASSLEKGRGFFGQGTRLTVV.

This clonotype was recorded a few times. V gene TRBV5-6 combines with J gene TRBJ2-3; TRBD2 aligns across 12 bases. CDR3 size: 18 residues. After removal of 4 bases from V and 3 bases from J, the junction contained 12 bases not matched to a gene. Looked up from germline, CDR1 is SGHDT and CDR2 is YYEEEE. CDR3 sequence: CASSQRLAGVEGTDTQYF. DNA of the CDR3: TGTGCCAGCAGCCAACGACTAGCGGGAGTGGAGGGGACAGATACGCAGTATTTT. Looking up the rest from reference TRBV5-6 and TRBJ2-3 gives the full variable domain: DAGVTQSPTHLIKTRGQQVTLRCSPKSGHDTVSWYQQALGQGPQFIFQYYEEEERQRGNFPDRFSGHQFPNYSSELNVNALLLGDSALYLCASSQRLAGVEGTDTQYFGPGTRLTVL.

This clonotype was seen only a few times. V and J are TRBV4-3 and TRBJ1-5, with D uncertain. The CDR3 extends over 15 amino acids. Per the germline V gene, CDR1 is LGHNA and CDR2 is YSLEER. Trimming removed 0 bases at V and 4 bases at J, with 10 bases between. CDR3 loop: CASSQDYLVNQPQHF. The CDR3 DNA reads TGCGCCAGCAGCCAAGATTACCTGGTAAATCAGCCCCAGCATTTT.

This clonotype was detected once. The rearrangement uses TRBV11-3 and TRBJ2-7; D gene unclear. The CDR3 has 14 amino acids. V was clipped by 5 bases and J by 4 bases, with 15 bases between them. Germline assignment: CDR1 SGHNT and CDR2 YENEEA. CDR3 residues: CASSPRIRRYEQYF. The CDR3 DNA reads as TGTGCCAGCAGCCCCCGGATACGGAGATACGAGCAGTACTTC.

Regarding this clonotype: At one end the junction does not follow the germline gene, possibly because of a read error. The genes are TRBV29-1 and TRBJ2-3; D gene unclear. There are 12 residues in the CDR3. Germline CDR1 and CDR2: SQVTM and ANQGSEA. DNA of the CDR3: TGCAGCGTTGTTCTTTCCACAGATGCGCAGTATTTT. Translating gives CSVVLSTDAQYF.

The chain has TRBV5-4 and TRBJ2-1, with TRBD1 as a possible D gene (5 bases). CDR3 length: 15 residues. CDR1 is SGHNT, CDR2 YYREEE, per germline (reference sequence). V was shortened by 4 bases and J by 2 bases, with 13 bases between the two germline ends. The CDR3 is CASSRDWGPYNEQFF. The CDR3 DNA sequence: TGTGCCAGCAGCCGAGACTGGGGCCCCTACAATGAGCAGTTCTTC.

On this clonotype itself: The CDR3 does not close with the conserved phenylalanine or tryptophan, likely indicating a read error. V is TRBV10-2 and J is TRBJ2-5; D is uncertain. The CDR3 loop spans 13 amino acids. The germline gives CDR1 WSHSY, CDR2 SAAADI. V lost 5 bases, J lost 3 bases, and 10 bases lay in between. CDR3 region: CASSLTSEETQYP. The DNA of the CDR3 is TGCGCCAGCAGTTTGACAAGTGAAGAGACCCAGTACCCC.

Only a few counts were recorded for this clonotype. This chain uses TRBV7-9 with TRBJ2-1, with D perhaps matching TRBD1 (6 bases). CDR1 SEHNR and CDR2 FQNEAQ come from the germline V gene (reference sequence). V dropped 5 bases and J dropped 0 bases, with 8 bases sitting between them. The CDR3 sequence is 14 residues long. The CDR3 loop is CASSHRVSYNEQFF. The CDR3 DNA follows: TGTGCCAGCAGCCACAGGGTCTCCTACAATGAGCAGTTCTTC.

This CDR3 is CAWKGQLYTGELFF. DNA for the CDR3: TGTGCCTGGAAGGGACAGCTATACACCGGGGAGCTGTTTTTT. This chain joins TRBV30 and TRBJ2-2, with TRBD1 matching 7 bases. The V and J ends lost 4 bases and 3 bases, in that order; junction bases with no gene match: 5. The V gene's germline CDR1 is GTSNPN and CDR2 SVGIG (reference sequence). The CDR3 contains 14 residues.

The V gene is TRBV4-1, the J gene TRBJ1-1, with a weak D call TRBD1 (6 bases). The germline V and J ends were trimmed by 1 base and 7 bases, with 16 bases remaining between them. Germline-derived CDR1 and CDR2 are MGHRA and YSYEKL. The CDR3 is 15 residues long. CDR3: CASSQVLAGVLEAFF. For the CDR3, the DNA is TGCGCCAGCAGCCAAGTATTGGCAGGGGTACTTGAAGCTTTCTTT.

This clonotype was detected ten times or more. This chain uses TRBV6-5 with TRBJ2-6; D is perhaps TRBD1 (6 bases). This CDR3 has 15 amino acids. V was pared by 6 bases and J by 1 base, with 10 bases between. Germline-derived CDR1 and CDR2 are MNHEY and SVGAGI. CDR3 in DNA: TGTGCCAGCAGACAGGGTGCGTCTGGGGCCAACGTCCTGACTTTC. This encodes CASRQGASGANVLTF.

This clonotype was seen many times. V usage is TRBV11-3 and J usage is TRBJ2-2; D is unresolved. Trimming removed 1 base at V and 5 bases at J, with 5 bases between. The CDR3 length is 13 residues. The germline V gene has CDR1 SGHNT and CDR2 YENEEA. Here the CDR3 reads CASSLVETGELFF. The DNA of the CDR3 is TGTGCCAGCAGCTTAGTGGAAACCGGGGAGCTGTTTTTT.

The J gene is TRBJ2-5, the V gene TRBV6-2 or TRBV6-3; D gene ambiguous. Looked up from germline, CDR1 is MNHEY and CDR2 is SVGEGT. This CDR3 is 17 amino acids long. The germline V and J ends were trimmed by 7 bases and 4 bases, with 25 bases remaining between them. The CDR3 bases are TGTGCCAGCAAGGACCGACCTCCACACACAGTAAGAGAGACCCAGTACTTC. This translates into CASKDRPPHTVRETQYF.

This clonotype was counted ten times or more. The V gene is TRBV6-5, the J gene TRBJ1-5, with a tentative D call TRBD1 (5 bases). This CDR3 spans 13 amino acids. V gave up 6 bases and J gave up 2 bases, with 8 bases separating them. In germline, CDR1 is MNHEY, CDR2 SVGAGI. CDR3 residues: CASSSRGNQPQHF. In DNA form, the CDR3 reads TGTGCCAGCAGCTCCAGGGGCAATCAGCCCCAGCATTTT.

Worth noting for this clonotype: One junction end does not reproduce the germline sequence, and a read error may be involved. V gene TRBV19 combines with J gene TRBJ2-3; 9 nucleotides line up with TRBD2. Per germline, CDR1 LNHDA and CDR2 SQIVND (reference sequence). This CDR3 is built from 18 residues. CDR3: CASSMYKAGGGKPDTLYF. The CDR3 region has the DNA TGTGCCAGTAGTATGTATAAAGCGGGAGGAGGAAAACCAGATACGCTGTATTTT.

This clonotype was seen a single time. This could be a read error, since a much larger clone is one nucleotide away. The chain links TRBV6-6 to TRBJ2-2, with unresolved D. Trimming removed 4 bases at V and 6 bases at J, with 9 bases between. This CDR3 is 13 amino acids long. In germline, CDR1 is MNHNY, CDR2 SVGAGI (reference sequence). The CDR3 nucleotides read TGTGCCAGCAGTTGGATACGCGCCGGGGAGCTGTTTTTT. Residues: CASSWIRAGELFF.

About this clonotype itself: A much larger clone sits a single nucleotide away, making a read error possible. The genes are TRBV6-2 or TRBV6-3 and TRBJ2-4, with 8 bases identical to TRBD1. This CDR3 spans 16 amino acids. The germline V gene has CDR1 MNHEY and CDR2 SVGEGT. CDR3 nucleotides: TGTGCCAGCAGTTCGCAGGGGGCTCGAGCCCAAAACATTCAGTACTTC. Translating it yields CASSSQGARAQNIQYF.